The clone carrying this TCR beta chain was counted ten times or more. Antigen specificity is unknown. Germline V gives CDR1 KGHDR, CDR2 SFDVKD. Trimming removed 1 base at V and 3 bases at J, with 7 bases between. The CDR3 is 14 residues long. Unique molecular identifiers were incorporated during preparation of the TCRbeta library. TCRdb independently ran MiXCR on the PCR reads; one entry per CDR3 protein. This repertoire shows hundreds of thousands of distinct CDR3 sequences, over 9.5% found once; its top ten account for around 2%. This entry belongs to a study of T-cell reconstitution after alpha-beta-depleted transplantation in children. General study findings and limits: The main origin of T-cell counts and diversity one year after transplant was newly produced T cells. Recipient T cells and thymic progenitors that survived gave rise to the high TCRbeta diversity observed at day 60 in some patients. It was reported that alpha-beta T cells came from several hundred expanded graft clones (about two months after transplant).

This TCR was recovered from a child aged 2-15 years with inherited bone marrow failure, due to receive a stem cell transplant. The input for sequencing was PBMCs, taken before TCRalphabeta/CD19-depleted stem cell transplant. This rearrangement joins TRBV24-1 to TRBJ2-3; D not resolved. CDR3 region: CATSDFRSTDTQYF. CDR3 DNA: TGTGCCACCAGTGATTTTAGGTCGACAGATACGCAGTATTTT.